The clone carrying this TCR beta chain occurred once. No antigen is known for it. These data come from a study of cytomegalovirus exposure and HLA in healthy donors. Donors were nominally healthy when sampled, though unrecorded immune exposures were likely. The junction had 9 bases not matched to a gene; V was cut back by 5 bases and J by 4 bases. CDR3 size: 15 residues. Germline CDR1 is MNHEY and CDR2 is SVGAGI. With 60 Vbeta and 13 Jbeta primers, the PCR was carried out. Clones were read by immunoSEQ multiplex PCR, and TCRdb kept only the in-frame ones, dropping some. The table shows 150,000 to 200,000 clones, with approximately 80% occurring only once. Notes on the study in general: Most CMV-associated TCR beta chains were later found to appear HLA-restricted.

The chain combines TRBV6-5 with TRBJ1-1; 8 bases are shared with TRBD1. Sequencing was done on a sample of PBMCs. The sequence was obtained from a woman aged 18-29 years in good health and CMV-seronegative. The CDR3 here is CASSQTTGVGTEAFF. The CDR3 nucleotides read TGTGCCAGCAGTCAGACGACAGGGGTGGGCACTGAAGCTTTCTTT.